These T cell receptor beta chains were read from a single sample in a study of shared clonotypes between healthy human individuals. The method was immunoSEQ multiplex PCR; TCRdb's version includes in-frame clones alone and lacks a portion of them. The profile covers about 2 million clones, with approximately 94% appearing a single time and around 1% taken by the ten largest. The sample consisted of naive CD8+ T cells sorted from blood. The receptors derive from a young man in good health. The conserved cysteine and the conserved F or W are not part of the CDR3 here. A D gene is named only where the DNA matches it firmly. Some rows mark clone size as missing; the rest say once, few, many or name a class of expanded clone.

cdr3_aa v_call clone_size j_call d_call
ASSLDTGTEQF TRBV5-1 NA TRBJ2-1 NA
ASRDRDTGELF TRBV28 NA TRBJ2-2 TRBD1
ASSLFAQLDYRTDTQY TRBV27 NA TRBJ2-3 NA
ASRGGHGNEQF TRBV11-2 NA TRBJ2-1 NA
ASSLVNDRAGYT TRBV5-6 NA TRBJ1-2 TRBD1
ASSDSYPTVFAGELF TRBV6-4 NA TRBJ2-2 NA
ASSIGQGLRTEAF TRBV11-2 few TRBJ1-1 TRBD1
ASSPSTGPTLYGYT TRBV27 NA TRBJ1-2 NA
ASSSPRGAQGFEQY TRBV27 NA TRBJ2-7 NA
ASSAGSGANVLT TRBV27 NA TRBJ2-6 NA
ASSVNPDRANGYT TRBV9 once TRBJ1-2 TRBD1
ASSLGGNYGYT TRBV7-8 NA TRBJ1-2 NA
ASSLDREDEQY TRBV19 NA TRBJ2-7 TRBD1
ASTSLGGEETQY TRBV28 NA TRBJ2-5 TRBD2
ASSEGPGVNYGYT TRBV6-1 NA TRBJ1-2 NA
ASSLVGYGYT TRBV5-5 NA TRBJ1-2 NA
ASSQRLAGADQVEQY TRBV4-1 NA TRBJ2-7 TRBD2
ASSVQGDEQF TRBV9 NA TRBJ2-1 TRBD1
ASSELLPTDTQY TRBV2 NA TRBJ2-3 NA
ASSVGQGATEAF TRBV7-9 NA TRBJ1-1 TRBD1
ASSFGTSLSYEQY TRBV11-2 once TRBJ2-7 NA
ASSVGGTTNEKLF TRBV9 NA TRBJ1-4 NA
ASSLWDVDGYT TRBV5-1 NA TRBJ1-2 NA
ASRGQITSYEQY TRBV10-2 NA TRBJ2-7 TRBD1
ASSQGKAGGPNTGELF TRBV4-2 NA TRBJ2-2 TRBD2
ASSLVREGRPYEQY TRBV28 NA TRBJ2-7 NA
ASRQGASSYNEQF TRBV2 NA TRBJ2-1 TRBD1
ASSEEGGFLDLDLPLH TRBV2 NA TRBJ1-6 NA
ASSAGQGANEQY TRBV10-2 NA TRBJ2-7 TRBD1
ASSLGTSGGANTGELF TRBV4-1 NA TRBJ2-2 TRBD2
ASSPWTGSGEQY TRBV11-3 NA TRBJ2-7 TRBD1
ASRETGGGDQPQH TRBV6-6 NA TRBJ1-5 NA
ASSQDLSGGFGEQY TRBV4-3 once TRBJ2-7 TRBD1
ASSLTEGVTREY TRBV28 NA TRBJ2-7 NA
ASSLVWTQGHNEQF TRBV7-9 NA TRBJ2-1 NA
ASSLGTGKAPLH TRBV27 NA TRBJ1-6 TRBD1
ASTPSGRQQETQY TRBV19 NA TRBJ2-5 NA